The clone carrying this TCR beta chain occurred a few times. Its antigen remains unknown. Isolated RNA was reverse transcribed into cDNA used as the sequencing template. Produced via immunoSEQ multiplex PCR; TCRdb's table is partial and in-frame only. The table includes more than 150,000 clones, around 60% detected once. As to treatment: oral pan-JAK inhibitor, 5-10 mg twice daily. Sampling of alopecia areata patients yielded lesional scalp punch biopsies as well as peripheral blood. This specimen belongs to a study of CD8+ T cells in alopecia areata. Study in general: The study gave treated patients oral tofacitinib at 5 to 10 mg twice daily.

Germline V gene sequence: CDR1 LGHNA, CDR2 YNFKEQ. V was shortened by 4 bases and J by 5 bases, with 9 bases between the two germline ends. The CDR3 is 13 residues long. Study-level points and caveats: Tissue-resident alphabeta T cells belonging to normal skin likewise get sequenced within scalp specimens.

This TCR was sampled from a human donor with alopecia areata. The input for sequencing was CD8+ T cells sorted from blood, taken at week 24, from a patient treated with tofacitinib. This rearrangement joins TRBV4-2 to TRBJ2-1; D is unclear. The CDR3 sequence: CASSRLQDNEQFF. The DNA for the CDR3 is TGTGCCAGCAGCCGACTGCAGGACAATGAGCAGTTCTTC.